This TCR beta chain was sequenced during a study of T cells in narcolepsy. Overall study context: Enrolled donors included narcolepsy type 1 or type 2 patients and healthy controls.

Study-wide results and limits: Reportedly, autoreactive clonotypes were serially detected in patients' blood but not controls'. Same-patient CSF and blood CD4+ T cell clonotypes included HCRT-specific and TRIB2-specific autoreactive ones.

This CDR3 spans 14 amino acids. The V segment lost 4 bases and the J segment 0 bases; nucleotides outside the gene matches: 4. CDR1 is GTSNPN, CDR2 SVGIG, per germline (reference sequence). Points on this clone: As yet, its antigen is unknown.

TCRdb's copy holds only in-frame clones and misses some; the assay was immunoSEQ multiplex PCR. The table records 25,000 to 35,000 clones, approximately 79% of them present only once. V gene TRBV30 combines with J gene TRBJ2-5; 8 bases match TRBD1. The sample comprised memory (CD45RA-) CD4+ T cells from blood. The source is a human donor in good health. Written as DNA, the CDR3 is TGTGCCTGGATACGGACAGGGCACCAAGAGACCCAGTACTTC. Its translation is CAWIRTGHQETQYF.